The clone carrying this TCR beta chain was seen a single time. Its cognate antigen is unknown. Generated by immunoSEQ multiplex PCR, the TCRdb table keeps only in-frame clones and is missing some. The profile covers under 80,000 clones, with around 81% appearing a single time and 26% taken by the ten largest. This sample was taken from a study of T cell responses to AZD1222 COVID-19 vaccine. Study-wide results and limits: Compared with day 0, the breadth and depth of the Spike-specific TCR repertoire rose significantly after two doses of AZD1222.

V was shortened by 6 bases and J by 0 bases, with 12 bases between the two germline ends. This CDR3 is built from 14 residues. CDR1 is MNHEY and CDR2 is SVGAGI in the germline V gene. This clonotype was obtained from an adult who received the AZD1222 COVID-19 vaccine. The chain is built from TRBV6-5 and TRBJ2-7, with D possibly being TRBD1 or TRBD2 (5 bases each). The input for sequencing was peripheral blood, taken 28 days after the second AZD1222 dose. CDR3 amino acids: CASRPGPYSYEQYF. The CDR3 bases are TGTGCCAGCAGGCCGGGACCCTACTCCTACGAGCAGTACTTC.